The 2 T cell receptor beta chains below come from one sample, sequenced in a study of blood T cells in healthy people across ages. With a J-beta primer mix and a sample-barcoded 5' primer, a second PCR ran about 6 to 11 cycles. TCRdb redid the calling of the 5' RACE reads with MiXCR, one entry per CDR3 protein. The table includes around 800,000 distinct CDR3 sequences, about 42% detected once. The sequencing sample was made of blood. The receptors here all came from an elderly man in good health.

The V call is TRBV20-1, the J call TRBJ2-7; D might be TRBD2 (5 bases). This CDR3 contains 13 residues. The V gene lost 5 bases and the J gene lost 3 bases, with 14 bases spanning the gap. CDR1 is DFQATT, CDR2 SNEGSKA, per germline (reference sequence). CDR3 DNA: TGCAGTGCTCCCGGTAGTGGGAGCTACGAGCAGTACTTC. Its translation is CSAPGSGSYEQYF.

The CDR3 protein is CASSSGGTSYGYTF. Written as DNA, the CDR3 is TGTGCCAGCAGTTCAGGGGGCACTAGCTATGGCTACACCTTC. The chain employs TRBV6-5 and TRBJ1-2; 8 bases align to TRBD1. Germline-derived CDR1 and CDR2 are MNHEY and SVGAGI. The CDR3 is 14 residues long. Trimming cost V 4 bases and J 4 bases; bases outside gene matches: 5.